These 17 T cell receptor beta chains originate from one sample sequenced in a study of shared clonotypes between healthy human individuals. Sequenced by immunoSEQ multiplex PCR; TCRdb stores in-frame clones only, minus some. This sample yields more than 150,000 clones, of which roughly 93% are seen a single time; roughly 0.07% belongs to the top ten. Sequencing was performed on naive CD4+ T cells sorted from blood. Subset indicated: CD45RA+ positively selected. These receptor sequences come from a woman in her twenties or thirties in good health.

The genes are TRBV11-2 and TRBJ2-1; tentatively, D is TRBD2 (6 bases). Trimming shortened V by 6 bases and J by 10 bases, and 10 bases separated the two germline ends. Germline CDR1 and CDR2: SGHAT and FQNNGV. The CDR3 has 11 residues. The CDR3 DNA follows: TGTGCCAGCAGTTACGGAGGGGAGCAGTTCTTC. It is translated as CASSYGGEQFF. The variable domain in full, with the rest retrieved from reference TRBV11-2 and TRBJ2-1, is EAGVAQSPRYKIIEKRQSVAFWCNPISGHATLYWYQQILGQGPKLLIQFQNNGVVDDSQLPKDRFSAERLKGVDSTLKIQPAKLEDSAVYLCASSYGGEQFFGPGTRLTVL.

This clone was seen only once. The J gene is TRBJ2-3, the V gene TRBV5-1, with TRBD2 matching over 11 bases. V shed 7 bases, J shed 3 bases, and the junction held 7 bases outside the gene matches. Per germline, CDR1 SGHRS and CDR2 YFSETQ. The CDR3 has 15 amino acids. CDR3 sequence (DNA): TGCGCCAGCCATCCGAGGACTAGCGGGACAGATACGCAGTATTTT. It codes for CASHPRTSGTDTQYF.

The chain carries TRBV5-4 and TRBJ2-5; D is uncertain. Germline V lookup: CDR1 SGHNT, CDR2 YYREEE (reference sequence). CDR3 length: 15 amino acids. V gave up 1 base and J gave up 4 bases, with 14 bases separating them. The CDR3 bases are TGTGCCAGCAGCTTGTACCCCGACGGAAGAGAGACCCAGTACTTC. Its protein product is CASSLYPDGRETQYF. Full variable domain (remainder filled in from reference TRBV5-4 and TRBJ2-5): ETGVTQSPTHLIKTRGQQVTLRCSSQSGHNTVSWYQQALGQGPQFIFQYYREEENGRGNFPPRFSGLQFPNYSSELNVNALELDDSALYLCASSLYPDGRETQYFGPGTRLLVL.

The V gene is TRBV5-1, the J gene TRBJ2-7; TRBD1 is a possible D gene (6 bases). The CDR3 is 14 residues long. CDR1 is SGHRS and CDR2 is YFSETQ in the germline V gene. The V gene lost 0 bases and the J gene lost 3 bases, with 10 bases spanning the gap. The CDR3 region is CASSLASGDYEQYF. In nucleotides, the CDR3 is TGCGCCAGCAGCTTGGCGTCAGGGGACTACGAGCAGTACTTC.

The chain uses TRBV6-4 and TRBJ2-7, with D possibly being TRBD2 (6 bases). The CDR3 has 13 amino acids. V lost 8 bases, J lost 0 bases, and 11 bases lay in between. Germline V lookup: CDR1 MRHNA, CDR2 SNTAGT. The CDR3 DNA reads TGTGCCAGCGGCGGGACCCGCTCCTACGAGCAGTACTTC. This translates into CASGGTRSYEQYF.

The J gene is TRBJ2-1, the V gene TRBV6-1, with 11 bases fitting TRBD2. The CDR3 contains 15 residues. Germline assignment: CDR1 MNHNS and CDR2 SASEGT. V shed 4 bases, J shed 7 bases, and the junction held 6 bases outside the gene matches. The CDR3 loop reads CASSVVAGGPNEQFF. The CDR3 coding sequence is TGTGCCAGCAGTGTGGTAGCGGGAGGGCCAAATGAGCAGTTCTTC.

The rearrangement links TRBV6-6 to TRBJ1-5; D is ambiguous. V shed 8 bases and J shed 0 bases, with 5 bases lying between them. Germline lookup yields CDR1 MNHNY and CDR2 SVGAGI (reference sequence). The CDR3 is 12 amino acids. The CDR3 reads CASGYSNQPQHF. CDR3 nucleotide sequence: TGTGCCAGCGGGTATAGCAATCAGCCCCAGCATTTT.

In regard to this clone: A read error may account for a junction end that differs from germline. This chain joins TRBV18 and TRBJ2-5; possible D gene TRBD2, 5 bases. The CDR3 is 15 residues long. Germline V CDR1 and CDR2: KGHSH, LQKENI. The CDR3 region has the DNA TGTGCCAGCTCCCCACTACCGGGATGGCAAGAGACCCAGTACTTC. This sequence encodes CASSPLPGWQETQYF.

The chain carries TRBV10-3 and TRBJ1-5, with D hard to call. V lost 4 bases and J lost 1, with 5 bases in between. The V gene's germline CDR1 is ENHRY and CDR2 SYGVKD. The CDR3 consists of 13 residues. The CDR3 is CAISAGSNQPQHF. DNA for the CDR3: TGTGCCATCAGTGCAGGAAGCAATCAGCCCCAGCATTTT.

The rearrangement links TRBV19 to TRBJ2-1; D is perhaps TRBD1 (6 bases). This CDR3 contains 14 residues. Trimming pared 7 bases from V and 10 bases from J, leaving 20 bases between. CDR1 and CDR2 (germline): LNHDA, SQIVND (reference sequence). The DNA for the CDR3 is TGTGCCAGTACCGATGGACAGCGAGCCGGAGAGCAGTTCTTC. This gives the protein CASTDGQRAGEQFF.

The chain carries TRBV20-1 and TRBJ1-2, with D tentatively TRBD1 (5 bases). The CDR3 consists of 8 residues. The germline V gene encodes CDR1 DFQATT and CDR2 SNEGSKA (reference sequence). The CDR3 loop reads CRGLGYTF. The CDR3 DNA sequence: TGCAGGGGGCTTGGCTACACCTTC.

As concerns this clone: This CDR3 is also generated by other DNA sequences in the sample. CDR3 residues: CASSFQGDTEAFF. CDR3 bases: TGCGCCAGCAGCTTTCAGGGGGACACTGAAGCTTTCTTT. The chain joins TRBV5-1 to TRBJ1-1, with 7 positions matching TRBD1. The CDR3 is 13 residues long. V shed 2 bases and J 3 bases; nucleotides not matched to a gene: 1. Germline CDR1 reads SGHRS; CDR2 reads YFSETQ.

This clone was counted once. The chain has TRBV4-1 and TRBJ1-4, with D perhaps TRBD1 (5 bases). The germline V gene encodes CDR1 MGHRA and CDR2 YSYEKL. Trimming stripped 2 bases from V and 11 bases from J, with 9 bases between. The CDR3 is 12 amino acids. The CDR3 is CASSQPRDKLFF. The CDR3 coding sequence is TGCGCCAGCAGCCAACCCCGGGACAAACTGTTTTTT.

The V gene is TRBV25-1, the J gene TRBJ2-5; D possibly corresponds to TRBD2 (5 bases). Germline values: CDR1 MGHDK, CDR2 SYGVNS. This CDR3 contains 17 residues. Between the trimmed V and J ends, which lost 3 bases and 7 bases, there was a span of 24 bases. In DNA form, the CDR3 reads TGTGCCAGCAGTGAGGGAATGGATAGCGTTGGCTCGGGGACCCAGTACTTC. It specifies CASSEGMDSVGSGTQYF.

The chain links TRBV5-1 to TRBJ2-2; perhaps D is TRBD1 or TRBD2 (5 bases each). In germline, CDR1 is SGHRS, CDR2 YFSETQ. The length of the CDR3 is 15 residues. V was shortened by 0 bases and J by 3 bases, with 9 bases between the two germline ends. CDR3: CASSLVGTDTGELFF. CDR3 sequence (DNA): TGCGCCAGCAGCTTGGTCGGGACGGACACCGGGGAGCTGTTTTTT. Supplemented by reference TRBV5-1 and TRBJ2-2, the full variable domain reads KAGVTQTPRYLIKTRGQQVTLSCSPISGHRSVSWYQQTPGQGLQFLFEYFSETQRNKGNFPGRFSGRQFSNSRSEMNVSTLELGDSALYLCASSLVGTDTGELFFGEGSRLTVL.

The chain employs TRBV5-1 and TRBJ2-7; D may be TRBD1 or TRBD2 (5 bases each). The CDR3 runs to 17 residues. CDR1 and CDR2 (germline): SGHRS, YFSETQ. Trimming took 0 bases from V and 12 from J, leaving 28 bases between them. The CDR3 here is CASSLGGTPTSLEGRYF. As DNA, the CDR3 is TGCGCCAGCAGCTTGGGAGGCACTCCAACTAGTTTAGAGGGACGGTACTTC.

This sequence joins TRBV6-6 and TRBJ2-7; a weak D match, TRBD2 (6 bases). The CDR3 contains 14 residues. V was pared by 5 bases and J by 5 bases, with 16 bases between. Germline V gene data show CDR1 as MNHNY and CDR2 as SVGAGI (reference sequence). CDR3 DNA: TGTGCCAGCAGTCCCTGGAGGGGAGCCCACGAGCAGTACTTC. Its translation: CASSPWRGAHEQYF.